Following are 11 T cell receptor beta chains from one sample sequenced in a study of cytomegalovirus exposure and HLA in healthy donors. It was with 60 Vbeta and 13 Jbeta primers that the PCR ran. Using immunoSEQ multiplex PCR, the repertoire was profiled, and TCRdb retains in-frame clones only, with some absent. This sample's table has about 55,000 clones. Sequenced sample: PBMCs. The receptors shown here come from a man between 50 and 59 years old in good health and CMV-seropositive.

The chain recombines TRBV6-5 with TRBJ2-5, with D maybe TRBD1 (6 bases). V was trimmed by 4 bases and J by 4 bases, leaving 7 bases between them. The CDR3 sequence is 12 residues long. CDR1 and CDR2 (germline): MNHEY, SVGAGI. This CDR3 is CASSWGRETQYF. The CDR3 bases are TGTGCCAGCAGTTGGGGGCGAGAGACCCAGTACTTC.

The CDR3 reads CASSLMTGRTFYEQYF. The DNA for the CDR3 is TGTGCCAGCTCACTGATGACAGGGAGAACGTTCTACGAGCAGTACTTC. The chain recombines TRBV18 with TRBJ2-7, with TRBD1 matching 7 bases. V was clipped by 4 bases and J by 3 bases; unmatched bases: 12. This CDR3 contains 16 residues. Per the germline V gene, CDR1 is KGHSH and CDR2 is LQKENI.

The CDR3 nucleotides read TGTGCCAGCAGTGAAAGTAATAGGGGAATCAGCCACGAGCAGTACTTC. Amino acid sequence: CASSESNRGISHEQYF. The genes are TRBV6-1 and TRBJ2-7, with D possibly TRBD1 on 5 matching bases. Germline V CDR1 and CDR2: MNHNS, SASEGT. The V end lost 2 bases, the J end lost 5 bases, and 19 bases lay between the germline ends. The CDR3 totals 16 residues.

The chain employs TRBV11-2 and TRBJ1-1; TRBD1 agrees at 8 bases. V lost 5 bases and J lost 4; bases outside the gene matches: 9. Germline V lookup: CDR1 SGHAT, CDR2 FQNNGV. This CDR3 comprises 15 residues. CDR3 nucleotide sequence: TGTGCCAGCAGCATAAGACAGGGGAAGGGCACTGAAGCTTTCTTT. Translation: CASSIRQGKGTEAFF.

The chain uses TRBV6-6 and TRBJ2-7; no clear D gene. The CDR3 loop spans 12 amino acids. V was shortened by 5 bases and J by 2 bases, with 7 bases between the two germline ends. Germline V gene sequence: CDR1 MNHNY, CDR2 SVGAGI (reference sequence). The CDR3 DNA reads TGTGCCAGCAGTGCGAGTGCCTACGAGCAGTACTTC. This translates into CASSASAYEQYF.

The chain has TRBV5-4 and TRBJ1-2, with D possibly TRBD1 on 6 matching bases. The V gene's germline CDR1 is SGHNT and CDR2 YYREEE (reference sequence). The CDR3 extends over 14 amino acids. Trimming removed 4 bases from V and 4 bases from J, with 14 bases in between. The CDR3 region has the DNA TGTGCCAGCAGCCCCCCCGGGACACCCTATGGCTACACCTTC. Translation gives CASSPPGTPYGYTF.

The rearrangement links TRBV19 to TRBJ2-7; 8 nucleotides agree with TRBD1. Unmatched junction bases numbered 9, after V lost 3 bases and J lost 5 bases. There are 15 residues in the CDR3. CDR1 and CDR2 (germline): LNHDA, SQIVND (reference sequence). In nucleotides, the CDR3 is TGTGCCAGTAGTATGGGGCAGACAGGGGTCGACGAGCAGTACTTC. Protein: CASSMGQTGVDEQYF.

The CDR3 nucleotides read TGTGCCAGCAGACCGGGACTAGCGGGGGCCCCGAGCTCCTACAATGAGCAGTTCTTC. Protein: CASRPGLAGAPSSYNEQFF. This chain connects TRBV5-4 to TRBJ2-1; 14 bases align to TRBD2. This CDR3 is built from 19 residues. Unmatched junction bases numbered 10, after V lost 5 bases and J lost 0 bases. Germline lookup yields CDR1 SGHNT and CDR2 YYREEE (reference sequence).

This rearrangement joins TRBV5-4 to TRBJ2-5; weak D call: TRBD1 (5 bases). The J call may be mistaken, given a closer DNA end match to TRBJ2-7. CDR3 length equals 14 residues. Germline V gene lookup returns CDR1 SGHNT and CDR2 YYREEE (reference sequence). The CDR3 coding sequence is TGTGCCAGCAGCTTGGGAGGCCAGGGTTACGAGCAGTACTTC. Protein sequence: CASSLGGQGYEQYF.

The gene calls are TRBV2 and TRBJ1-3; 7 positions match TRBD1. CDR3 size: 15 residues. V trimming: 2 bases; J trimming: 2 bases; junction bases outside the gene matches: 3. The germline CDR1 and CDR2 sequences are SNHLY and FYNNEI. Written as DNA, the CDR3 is TGTGCCAGCAGTGAATACAGGGGTGCTGGAAACACCATATATTTT. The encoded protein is CASSEYRGAGNTIYF. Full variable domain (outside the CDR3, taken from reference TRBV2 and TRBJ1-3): EPEVTQTPSHQVTQMGQEVILRCVPISNHLYFYWYRQILGQKVEFLVSFYNNEISEKSEIFDDQFSVERPDGSNFTLKIRSTKLEDSAMYFCASSEYRGAGNTIYFGEGSWLTVV.

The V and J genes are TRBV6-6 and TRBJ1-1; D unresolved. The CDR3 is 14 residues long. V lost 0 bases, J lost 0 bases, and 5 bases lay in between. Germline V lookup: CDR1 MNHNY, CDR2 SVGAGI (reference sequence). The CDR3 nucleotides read TGTGCCAGCAGTTACTCCTCGGTGAACACTGAAGCTTTCTTT. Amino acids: CASSYSSVNTEAFF.